The 29 T cell receptor beta chains in this list originate from one sample, sequenced in a study of T cell responses to AZD1222 COVID-19 vaccine. TCRdb's table, derived via immunoSEQ multiplex PCR, lists solely in-frame clones and lacks some. The sample lists 84,000 or so clones, approximately 90% seen once, with approximately 2% in the top ten. The sequencing used peripheral blood, collected on day 0 of AZD1222 vaccination. The receptors here all came from an adult in good health.

V is TRBV7-9 and J is TRBJ2-5; 13 nucleotides line up with TRBD2. Per germline, CDR1 SEHNR and CDR2 FQNEAQ (reference sequence). CDR3 length equals 16 residues. The junction had 5 bases not matched to a gene; V was cut back by 6 bases and J by 1 base. The CDR3 DNA sequence: TGTGCCAGCAGTCAAACTAGCGGGGGGGCCCAAGAGACCCAGTACTTC. It translates to CASSQTSGGAQETQYF.

The chain couples TRBV7-9 to TRBJ1-1, with D tentatively TRBD1 (5 bases). CDR1 is SEHNR and CDR2 is FQNEAQ in the germline V gene (reference sequence). The V end lost 4 bases, the J end lost 0 bases, and 15 bases lay between the germline ends. CDR3 length equals 16 residues. CDR3 nucleotides: TGTGCCAGCAGCTCGGGAGGGGTCCGGATGAACACTGAAGCTTTCTTT. The encoded protein is CASSSGGVRMNTEAFF.

The chain links TRBV19 to TRBJ2-4, with D uncertain. The V and J ends lost 2 bases and 15 bases respectively, with 26 bases between them. Per germline, CDR1 LNHDA and CDR2 SQIVND (reference sequence). This CDR3 region has 16 residues. CDR3 sequence reads: CASSIPPGPRGIVWYF. As DNA, the CDR3 is TGTGCCAGTAGTATACCTCCGGGCCCTCGAGGAATTGTATGGTACTTC.

The chain has TRBV19 and TRBJ2-1; the D is unclear. Germline CDR1 is LNHDA and CDR2 is SQIVND (reference sequence). This CDR3 has 16 amino acids. V shed 5 bases and J shed 2 bases, with 16 bases lying between them. The CDR3 sequence is CASSSPPGRTYNEQFF. DNA for the CDR3: TGTGCCAGTAGTTCCCCCCCGGGCCGGACCTACAATGAGCAGTTCTTC.

The V call is TRBV20-1, the J call TRBJ2-1; D might be TRBD1 or TRBD2, each matching 5 bases. Trimming left V 5 bases short and J 12 bases short, with 14 bases between. There are 11 residues in the CDR3. Looked up from germline, CDR1 is DFQATT and CDR2 is SNEGSKA (reference sequence). The CDR3 DNA reads TGCAGTGCTCGGGACCAAATAGGGCAGTTCTTC. It yields the protein CSARDQIGQFF.

The rearrangement uses TRBV5-4 and TRBJ2-5; no definite D call. The V and J ends lost 2 bases and 1 base respectively, with 12 bases between them. Germline V gene data show CDR1 as SGHNT and CDR2 as YYREEE (reference sequence). The CDR3 covers 15 residues. This CDR3 is CASSLAKSGQETQYF. DNA for the CDR3: TGTGCCAGCAGCTTAGCAAAGTCAGGCCAAGAGACCCAGTACTTC. The full variable domain, its missing parts supplied by reference TRBV5-4 and TRBJ2-5, is ETGVTQSPTHLIKTRGQQVTLRCSSQSGHNTVSWYQQALGQGPQFIFQYYREEENGRGNFPPRFSGLQFPNYSSELNVNALELDDSALYLCASSLAKSGQETQYFGPGTRLLVL.

The table lists this clone with a few counts. The rearrangement uses TRBV11-2 and TRBJ1-1, with unresolved D. This CDR3 region has 15 residues. Trimming took 5 bases from V and 4 from J, leaving 17 bases between them. In germline, CDR1 is SGHAT, CDR2 FQNNGV. CDR3 loop: CASSPFSDGRTEAFF. CDR3 bases: TGTGCCAGCAGCCCGTTCTCGGACGGACGCACTGAAGCTTTCTTT.

V and J are TRBV12-2 and TRBJ2-2; the table names TRBD2, a call not compared with the DNA. TRBV12-2 is marked as a pseudogene. This CDR3 has 18 residues. CDR3 sequence (DNA): TGTGCAAGTCGCTACAGCATGTGGCGGGAGAGGAACACCGGGGAGCTGTTTTTT. Translated: CASRYSMWRERNTGELFF.

The gene calls are TRBV6-2 or TRBV6-3 and TRBJ1-5; D not certain. Germline V gene sequence: CDR1 MNHEY, CDR2 SVGEGT. The CDR3 runs 13 residues. V gave up 4 bases and J gave up 1 base, with 5 bases separating them. The CDR3 sequence: CASSFSSNQPQHF. In DNA, the CDR3 is TGTGCCAGCAGTTTTTCAAGCAATCAGCCCCAGCATTTT.

The V call is TRBV11-2, the J call TRBJ2-1; TRBD2 matches 8 bases. The CDR3 contains 15 residues. V lost 3 bases, J lost 4 bases, and 5 bases stayed unmatched. Germline V gene sequence: CDR1 SGHAT, CDR2 FQNNGV. DNA of the CDR3: TGTGCCAGCAGCTTGGCGGGGGGCCGATACAATGAGCAGTTCTTC. It translates to CASSLAGGRYNEQFF.

This clone was seen only once. This sequence joins TRBV14 and TRBJ2-2; no clear D gene. The CDR3 spans 14 residues. The germline V gene has CDR1 SGHDN and CDR2 FVKESK. V was cut by 0 bases and J by 1 base, with 3 bases left in between. The CDR3 sequence is CASSQELNTGELFF. The CDR3 DNA follows: TGTGCCAGCAGCCAAGAATTGAACACCGGGGAGCTGTTTTTT.

This chain uses TRBV6-5 with TRBJ1-6; TRBD1 might be the D (5 bases). Germline loops: CDR1 MNHEY, CDR2 SVGAGI. The CDR3 contains 15 residues. Trimming removed 2 bases at V and 6 bases at J, with 11 bases between. CDR3 amino acids: CASSYQRGVNSPLHF. The DNA for the CDR3 is TGTGCCAGCAGTTACCAGAGGGGCGTTAATTCACCCCTCCACTTT.

The J gene is TRBJ1-4, the V gene TRBV6-1; D is ambiguous. The CDR3 runs 14 residues. Trimming took off 1 base at V and 10 bases at J, with 13 bases between the two ends. Germline V gene data show CDR1 as MNHNS and CDR2 as SASEGT. Written as DNA, the CDR3 is TGTGCCAGCAGTGAAGACGGACGATTGGGAAAACTGTTTTTT. As protein: CASSEDGRLGKLFF.

V gene TRBV7-9 combines with J gene TRBJ2-1, with D tentatively TRBD1 or TRBD2 (6 bases each). Germline loops: CDR1 SEHNR, CDR2 FQNEAQ (reference sequence). There are 15 residues in the CDR3. Trimming took off 6 bases at V and 4 bases at J, with 16 bases between the two ends. The CDR3 sequence is CASSLQGTQYNEQFF. CDR3 DNA: TGTGCCAGCAGTCTCCAGGGGACTCAATACAATGAGCAGTTCTTC.

The CDR3 DNA is TGTGCCAGCAGCAGGGACAGACACTACGAGCAGTACTTC. Amino acid sequence: CASSRDRHYEQYF. This chain joins TRBV6-5 and TRBJ2-7, with TRBD1 identical over 7 bases. V was clipped by 6 bases and J by 3 bases; unmatched bases: 5. This CDR3 has 13 amino acids. Germline loops: CDR1 MNHEY, CDR2 SVGAGI.

The chain is built from TRBV24-1 and TRBJ1-5; D is uncertain. Germline values: CDR1 KGHDR, CDR2 SFDVKD. With 8 bases removed from V and 3 bases from J, the gap between germline ends came to 13 bases. CDR3 length: 14 amino acids. CDR3 loop: CATIVSTDNQPQHF. The CDR3 DNA follows: TGTGCCACCATCGTCTCCACGGACAATCAGCCCCAGCATTTT.

The CDR3 DNA sequence: TGTGCCAGCAGCCAGCTAGCGGGTTTCTCCCCAGAGACCCAGTACTTC. Protein: CASSQLAGFSPETQYF. The chain couples TRBV3-1 (or the pseudogene TRBV3-2) to TRBJ2-5; 8 bases line up with TRBD2. V was pared by 3 bases and J by 4 bases, with 10 bases of the junction left unmatched. The CDR3 sequence is 16 residues long. Germline values: CDR1 LGHDT, CDR2 YNNKEL (reference sequence).

The chain joins TRBV19 to TRBJ1-2; 7 bases agree with TRBD1. Germline V CDR1 and CDR2: LNHDA, SQIVND (reference sequence). The CDR3 spans 14 residues. With 3 bases clipped from V and 6 bases from J, the junction kept 7 bases outside the gene matches. For the CDR3, the DNA is TGTGCCAGTAGTATGCGACAGGGCGTCGATGGCTACACCTTC. Translation gives CASSMRQGVDGYTF.

This clone showed up just once. This sequence joins TRBV18 and TRBJ2-5, with 13 bases aligning to TRBD2. The junction had 6 bases not matched to a gene; V was cut back by 0 bases and J by 5 bases. The CDR3 extends over 17 amino acids. Germline CDR1 KGHSH, CDR2 LQKENI. As DNA, the CDR3 is TGTGCCAGCTCACCACCGAGACTAGCGGGAGGAGGGGAGACCCAGTACTTC. The encoded protein is CASSPPRLAGGGETQYF.

The chain employs TRBV20-1 and TRBJ2-1; D unclear. Germline CDR1 reads DFQATT; CDR2 reads SNEGSKA (reference sequence). This CDR3 region has 11 residues. V gave up 6 bases and J gave up 9 bases, with 12 bases separating them. The CDR3 reads CSAKKNTEQFF. As DNA, the CDR3 is TGCAGTGCGAAGAAAAATACTGAGCAGTTCTTC.

The CDR3 sequence is CASSAGTSGITGELFF. The CDR3 nucleotides read TGTGCCAGCAGCGCTGGGACTAGCGGGATAACCGGGGAGCTGTTTTTT. The rearrangement links TRBV5-4 to TRBJ2-2, with 13 bases matching TRBD2. V gave up 4 bases and J gave up 5 bases; unmatched junction bases: 5. This CDR3 is built from 16 residues. CDR1 is SGHNT, CDR2 YYREEE, per germline (reference sequence).

The V and J genes are TRBV7-2 and TRBJ2-2, with D hard to call. This CDR3 has 16 residues. In germline, CDR1 is SGHTA, CDR2 FQGNSA. Trimming shortened V by 0 bases and J by 2 bases, and 10 bases separated the two germline ends. The CDR3, as DNA: TGTGCCAGCAGCTTAGCGGCCGCCCTCAACACCGGGGAGCTGTTTTTT. Residues: CASSLAAALNTGELFF.

V and J are TRBV21-1 and TRBJ2-1; TRBD2 was called by the table and not checked on the DNA. TRBV21-1 constitutes a pseudogene. The CDR3 contains 19 residues. CDR3 DNA: TGTGCCAGCAGCCCTAAAGGGGTTAAAGAGCGGGACTCCTACAATGAGCAGTTCTTC. It specifies CASSPKGVKERDSYNEQFF.

The rearrangement uses TRBV27 and TRBJ1-4; D remains ambiguous. With 4 bases removed from V and 4 bases from J, the gap between germline ends came to 13 bases. There are 15 residues in the CDR3. Germline CDR1 is MNHEY and CDR2 is SMNVEV (reference sequence). Written as DNA, the CDR3 is TGTGCCAGCAGTTATCGATGGTCAGTTAATGAAAAACTGTTTTTT. Translation: CASSYRWSVNEKLFF.

The chain combines TRBV9 with TRBJ2-2, with 7 bases fitting TRBD2. CDR3 length: 14 amino acids. V gave up 7 bases and J gave up 5 bases; unmatched junction bases: 8. CDR1 and CDR2 from the germline V gene are SGDLS and YYNGEE. Here the CDR3 reads CASCGLADTGELFF. The CDR3 nucleotides read TGTGCCAGCTGCGGGCTAGCGGATACCGGGGAGCTGTTTTTT.

The chain is built from TRBV28 and TRBJ1-6; D gene unclear. CDR1 is MDHEN, CDR2 SYDVKM, per germline. The CDR3 is made up of 17 amino acids. V was clipped by 2 bases and J by 6 bases, with 17 bases between them. DNA for the CDR3: TGTGCCAGCAGTTTAGGAGGCACCCCAGGACTTAATTCACCCCTCCACTTT. Its translation is CASSLGGTPGLNSPLHF. Supplemented by reference TRBV28 and TRBJ1-6, the full variable domain reads DVKVTQSSRYLVKRTGEKVFLECVQDMDHENMFWYRQDPGLGLRLIYFSYDVKMKEKGDIPEGYSVSREKKERFSLILESASTNQTSMYLCASSLGGTPGLNSPLHFGNGTRLTVT.

The gene calls are TRBV10-2 and TRBJ2-1; TRBD2 agrees at 13 bases. The trim removed 8 bases at V and 7 bases at J, leaving 5 bases unmatched. CDR1 and CDR2 from the germline V gene are WSHSY and SAAADI. CDR3 length: 14 residues. The CDR3 nucleotides are TGCGCCAGCCGGACTAGCGGGAGAGGAAATGAGCAGTTCTTC. Translation: CASRTSGRGNEQFF.

The rearrangement links TRBV28 to TRBJ1-2, with D perhaps matching TRBD1 (5 bases). This CDR3 region has 15 residues. Germline CDR1 MDHEN, CDR2 SYDVKM. The ends were cut back, 7 bases at V and 4 bases at J, with 19 bases in the middle. The CDR3 loop is CASTPRGRAAYGYTF. CDR3 sequence (DNA): TGTGCCAGCACCCCTAGGGGCAGGGCGGCCTATGGCTACACCTTC.

This clone is a singleton in its sample. V is TRBV5-5 and J is TRBJ1-5; 9 bases are shared with TRBD1. J gave up 4 bases and V 4 bases, and 6 bases lay outside the gene matches. The length of the CDR3 is 15 residues. Germline V gene lookup returns CDR1 SGHKS and CDR2 YYEKEE (reference sequence). DNA for the CDR3: TGTGCCAGCAGCCTACGGACAGGGGTAAATCAGCCCCAGCATTTT. The encoded protein is CASSLRTGVNQPQHF.